These 15 T cell receptor beta chains were all obtained from the same sample, sequenced in a study of blood T cell repertoires in COVID-19. Generated by immunoSEQ multiplex PCR, the TCRdb table keeps only in-frame clones and is missing some. The data show about 270,000 clones, with roughly 90% seen just once and about an eighth held by the top ten. The sequenced material came from peripheral blood. These receptors were collected from a woman aged 70-85 years with COVID-19, enrolled during active disease.

The rearrangement uses TRBV5-4 and TRBJ2-5; 9 bases map to TRBD1. The CDR3 is 16 residues long. Trimming took 1 base from V and 4 from J; bases not matched to a gene: 8. The germline gives CDR1 SGHNT, CDR2 YYREEE (reference sequence). CDR3 in amino acids: CASSLPYRGRTETQYF. The CDR3 nucleotides read TGTGCCAGCAGCTTGCCGTACAGGGGGCGAACAGAGACCCAGTACTTC.

The V and J genes are TRBV28 and TRBJ1-2, with a tentative D call TRBD1 (6 bases). Germline CDR1 MDHEN, CDR2 SYDVKM. This CDR3 spans 15 amino acids. Trimming left V 7 bases short and J 6 bases short, with 21 bases between. The CDR3 bases are TGTGCCAGCACCTTGGGGGGGGCTATTATCAATGGCTACACCTTC. It yields the protein CASTLGGAIINGYTF.

Here the CDR3 reads CASSSGTGGAETQYF. The CDR3 coding sequence is TGTGCCAGTAGTTCCGGGACAGGGGGCGCGGAGACCCAGTACTTC. The rearrangement uses TRBV19 and TRBJ2-5; 12 bases match TRBD1. Trimming at V came to 5 bases and at J to 5 bases, leaving 6 bases not matched to a gene. This CDR3 has 15 amino acids. Per germline, CDR1 LNHDA and CDR2 SQIVND (reference sequence).

This clone was seen more than once but under ten times. V usage is TRBV4-3 and J usage is TRBJ2-6; possibly TRBD2 for D (5 bases). From germline, CDR1 is LGHNA and CDR2 YSLEER. The CDR3 sequence is 18 residues long. V dropped 0 bases and J dropped 4 bases, with 16 bases sitting between them. The CDR3 sequence: CASSQDRLRPGGANVLTF. CDR3 bases: TGCGCCAGCAGCCAAGACAGGCTCCGGCCGGGGGGGGCCAACGTCCTGACTTTC.

The V and J genes are TRBV5-8 and TRBJ1-6; D call uncertain. This CDR3 contains 13 residues. V lost 9 bases and J lost 8, with 15 bases in between. Germline V gene lookup returns CDR1 SGHTS and CDR2 YDEGEE. CDR3 region: CATERVADSPLHF. The CDR3 nucleotides are TGTGCCACCGAACGGGTCGCCGATTCACCCCTCCACTTT.

Remarks on this clone: This same CDR3 is encoded by further DNA sequences in the sample. The chain employs TRBV4-3 and TRBJ1-2; 9 nucleotides line up with TRBD1. The germline V gene encodes CDR1 LGHNA and CDR2 YSLEER. This CDR3 has 16 residues. The trim removed 1 base at V and 7 bases at J, leaving 10 bases unmatched. CDR3 bases: TGCGCCAGCAGCCAAGCGGAAGACAGGGGGGTCGGTGGCTACACCTTC. Translating it yields CASSQAEDRGVGGYTF.

The chain links TRBV30 to TRBJ1-3, with TRBD1 matching 7 bases. The junction had 11 bases not matched to a gene; V was cut back by 4 bases and J by 8 bases. This CDR3 is 14 amino acids long. CDR1 is GTSNPN and CDR2 is SVGIG in the germline V gene (reference sequence). DNA for the CDR3: TGTGCCTGGATCCATTCCGACAGGGACCACACCATATATTTT. Its translation is CAWIHSDRDHTIYF.

This clone has only a few counts. The J gene is TRBJ2-5, the V gene TRBV6-2 or TRBV6-3; 12 bases are shared with TRBD2. Trimming took 5 bases from V and 7 from J; bases not matched to a gene: 5. CDR1 is MNHEY and CDR2 is SVGEGT in the germline V gene. The CDR3 sequence is 14 residues long. Here the CDR3 reads CASSRTSGTGTQYF. The CDR3 region has the DNA TGTGCCAGCAGTAGGACTAGCGGGACGGGGACCCAGTACTTC.

Here the CDR3 DNA reads TGTGCCAGCGACAGGGCAGCTAACTATGGCTACACCTTC. As protein: CASDRAANYGYTF. The chain uses TRBV11-2 and TRBJ1-2; 7 positions match TRBD1. Germline V gene data show CDR1 as SGHAT and CDR2 as FQNNGV. CDR3 length: 13 residues. After removal of 8 bases from V and 0 bases from J, the junction contained 3 bases not matched to a gene.

The chain couples TRBV2 to TRBJ2-2, with 9 positions matching TRBD1. Looked up from germline, CDR1 is SNHLY and CDR2 is FYNNEI. V lost 3 bases and J lost 6; bases outside the gene matches: 11. The CDR3 has 17 amino acids. This CDR3 is CASSDKAGTGFPGELFF. CDR3 bases: TGTGCCAGCAGTGATAAGGCGGGGACAGGGTTTCCCGGGGAGCTGTTTTTT.

The chain recombines TRBV30 with TRBJ1-2, with D possibly being TRBD1 (6 bases). This CDR3 spans 13 amino acids. From germline, CDR1 is GTSNPN and CDR2 SVGIG (reference sequence). Trimming shortened V by 4 bases and J by 5 bases, and 14 bases separated the two germline ends. In DNA, the CDR3 is TGTGCCTGGACCGCCGGGACACCTTATGGCTACACCTTC. This gives the protein CAWTAGTPYGYTF.

This clone has only one observation. The V gene is TRBV5-4, the J gene TRBJ2-2; no clear D gene. The CDR3 is 14 residues long. Germline CDR1 and CDR2: SGHNT and YYREEE (reference sequence). V was clipped by 1 base and J by 7 bases, with 11 bases between them. The chain's CDR3 is CASSLYGFGGELFF. The CDR3 DNA reads TGTGCCAGCAGCTTGTACGGGTTCGGCGGGGAGCTGTTTTTT.

This clone appeared a single time. V and J are TRBV6-5 and TRBJ1-1; tentative D call: TRBD1 (5 bases). This CDR3 contains 15 residues. The ends were cut back, 0 bases at V and 1 base at J, with 9 bases in the middle. Germline values: CDR1 MNHEY, CDR2 SVGAGI. Written as DNA, the CDR3 is TGTGCCAGCAGTTACTCTTGGCAGGGGAACACTGAAGCTTTCTTT. Amino acids: CASSYSWQGNTEAFF.

The CDR3 region is CASSKDRAGQPQHF. The CDR3 coding sequence is TGTGCCAGCAGTAAGGACAGGGCGGGTCAGCCCCAGCATTTT. J is TRBJ1-5 and V is TRBV2; 8 nucleotides align to TRBD1. Germline CDR1 is SNHLY and CDR2 is FYNNEI. The CDR3 runs to 14 residues. Trimming cost V 5 bases and J 6 bases; bases outside gene matches: 6. Using reference TRBV2 and TRBJ1-5 for the parts outside the CDR3, the full variable domain is EPEVTQTPSHQVTQMGQEVILRCVPISNHLYFYWYRQILGQKVEFLVSFYNNEISEKSEIFDDQFSVERPDGSNFTLKIRSTKLEDSAMYFCASSKDRAGQPQHFGDGTRLSIL.

In DNA, the CDR3 is TGTGCCAGCAAGTGGGAGAGCTCCTATAATTCACCCCTCCACTTT. Residues: CASKWESSYNSPLHF. The V gene is TRBV2, the J gene TRBJ1-6; the D is unclear. Trimming pared 7 bases from V and 0 bases from J, leaving 10 bases between. Germline V gene data show CDR1 as SNHLY and CDR2 as FYNNEI. This CDR3 has 15 amino acids. The variable domain in full, with the rest retrieved from reference TRBV2 and TRBJ1-6, is EPEVTQTPSHQVTQMGQEVILRCVPISNHLYFYWYRQILGQKVEFLVSFYNNEISEKSEIFDDQFSVERPDGSNFTLKIRSTKLEDSAMYFCASKWESSYNSPLHFGNGTRLTVT.